The sequence of this T cell receptor beta chain was determined in a study of blood T cell repertoires in COVID-19. Across the study: Specimens from acute and convalescent COVID-19 originated in the United States, Italy and Spain. PBMCs, B-cell-depleted T cells, or T cells were the source of the cDNA or gDNA that made up the material.

The CDR3 consists of 15 residues. The germline CDR1 and CDR2 sequences are SGDLS and YYNGEE. Trimming removed 4 bases at V and 4 bases at J, with 14 bases between. Authors' methods: Reference gene primer amplification in the assay estimated nucleated cell counts. Sequencing used immunoSEQ multiplex PCR; TCRdb keeps in-frame clones, though not all of them. From that table come the V and J calls and clone size; the DNA was used to work out D and trimming. The repertoire has 240,000 or so clones, about nine tenths of them found once; the top ten carry 6.2%. The sequence was collected from a man aged 55 to 70 with acute or convalescent COVID-19. The J gene is TRBJ2-2, the V gene TRBV9; D possibly corresponds to TRBD1 (6 bases). Sequencing was performed on peripheral blood. Here the CDR3 reads CASSTRTVSTGELFF. The CDR3 DNA follows: TGTGCCAGCAGCACCCGGACAGTGAGCACCGGGGAGCTGTTTTTT.